This TCR beta chain was obtained from a study of T cell repertoires in cytomegalovirus infection. Study at large: Public TCR beta signatures indicated both CMV infection and matching HLA type.

Germline trimming cut 7 bases from V and 0 bases from J; bases unmatched to any gene: 6. CDR3 length: 15 amino acids. Germline lookup yields CDR1 MNHNS and CDR2 SASEGT. As regards this clonotype: Its antigen is unidentified.

TCRdb re-analysed the reads in MiXCR, keeping a single row per CDR3 protein. The sample includes over 250,000 distinct CDR3 sequences, roughly a quarter seen only once; the top ten take 11% to 15%. General study results and limits: Identification of carriers of CMV plus the relevant HLA was achieved through cumulative public TCR beta family frequency.

This TCR came from a human donor in good health (CMV status not recorded). Some clones in this sample may be carry-over from other donors' samples. Sequencing input: PBMCs. The chain carries TRBV6-1 and TRBJ2-4; 7 bases are shared with TRBD2. The CDR3 DNA sequence: TGTGCCAGCACGGGGGGAATTCTAGCCAAAAACATTCAGTACTTC. Translation gives CASTGGILAKNIQYF.